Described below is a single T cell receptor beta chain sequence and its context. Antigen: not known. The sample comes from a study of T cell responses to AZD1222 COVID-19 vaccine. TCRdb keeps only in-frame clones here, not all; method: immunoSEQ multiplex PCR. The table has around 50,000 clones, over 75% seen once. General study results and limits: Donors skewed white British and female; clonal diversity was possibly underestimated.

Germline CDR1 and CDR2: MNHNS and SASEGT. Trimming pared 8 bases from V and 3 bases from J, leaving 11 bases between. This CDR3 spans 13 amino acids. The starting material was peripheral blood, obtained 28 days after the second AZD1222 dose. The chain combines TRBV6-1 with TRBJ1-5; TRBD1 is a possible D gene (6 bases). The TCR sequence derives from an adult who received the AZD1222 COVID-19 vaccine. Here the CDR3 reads CASLGGANQPQHF. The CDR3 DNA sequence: TGTGCCAGCCTCGGGGGGGCCAATCAGCCCCAGCATTTT.